One and the same sample provided the 25 T cell receptor beta chains below, sequenced in a study of radiotherapy plus CTLA-4 blockade in lung cancer. Clones were read by immunoSEQ multiplex PCR, and TCRdb kept only the in-frame ones, dropping some. The data show about 49,000 clones, approximately 81% seen once. The sample in question was peripheral blood, obtained from a patient treated with radiotherapy plus ipilimumab. The receptor source for this set is a human donor with non-small cell lung cancer whose response to radiotherapy plus ipilimumab could not be evaluated.

This chain joins TRBV10-3 and TRBJ2-2; D unresolved. The V end lost 8 bases, the J end lost 6 bases, and 10 bases lay between the germline ends. This CDR3 comprises 12 residues. Germline-derived CDR1 and CDR2 are ENHRY and SYGVKD. As DNA, the CDR3 is TGTGCCATCTCTACTGCCCCCGGGGAGCTGTTTTTT. It specifies CAISTAPGELFF.

Here the CDR3 reads CSVAGRMNTEAFF. CDR3 nucleotides: TGCAGCGTTGCTGGCAGGATGAACACTGAAGCTTTCTTT. The V call is TRBV29-1, the J call TRBJ1-1; D unresolved. The CDR3 has 13 amino acids. V gave up 4 bases and J gave up 0 bases, with 9 bases separating them. Per germline, CDR1 SQVTM and CDR2 ANQGSEA.

J is TRBJ2-7 and V is TRBV11-2, with D tentatively TRBD1 (5 bases). From germline, CDR1 is SGHAT and CDR2 FQNNGV. Trimming shortened V by 1 base and J by 2 bases, and 9 bases separated the two germline ends. The CDR3 spans 14 residues. CDR3 nucleotide sequence: TGTGCCAGCAGCTTAGCCCAGGGCCCCTACGAGCAGTACTTC. It encodes CASSLAQGPYEQYF.

The chain combines TRBV4-2 with TRBJ2-7; 9 bases map to TRBD2. V was clipped by 2 bases and J by 0 bases; unmatched bases: 5. Germline loops: CDR1 LGHNA, CDR2 YNFKEQ. The CDR3 length is 16 residues. The CDR3 loop is CASSQSSGVSSYEQYF. The CDR3 DNA reads as TGTGCCAGCAGCCAATCTAGCGGGGTTAGCTCCTACGAGCAGTACTTC.

The genes are TRBV5-6 and TRBJ2-1, with unresolved D. Trimming removed 1 base from V and 0 bases from J, with 14 bases in between. The germline V gene encodes CDR1 SGHDT and CDR2 YYEEEE. This CDR3 spans 17 amino acids. The CDR3 loop reads CASSLKSIDNSYNEQFF. In DNA form, the CDR3 reads TGTGCCAGCAGCTTGAAAAGTATAGACAACTCCTACAATGAGCAGTTCTTC. The entire variable domain, with the rest obtained from reference TRBV5-6 and TRBJ2-1, is as follows: DAGVTQSPTHLIKTRGQQVTLRCSPKSGHDTVSWYQQALGQGPQFIFQYYEEEERQRGNFPDRFSGHQFPNYSSELNVNALLLGDSALYLCASSLKSIDNSYNEQFFGPGTRLTVL.

The chain employs TRBV2 and TRBJ1-1; no clear D. From germline, CDR1 is SNHLY and CDR2 FYNNEI. This CDR3 is 13 amino acids long. Trimming took 4 bases from V and 1 from J, leaving 7 bases between them. The CDR3 DNA reads as TGTGCCAGCAGTGTGGCGGAGAACACTGAAGCTTTCTTT. Translating gives CASSVAENTEAFF.

The CDR3 DNA reads TGCGCCAGCAGTGAGTCACAGGGGGGTAACTATGGCTACACCTTC. Translation gives CASSESQGGNYGYTF. The chain combines TRBV10-2 with TRBJ1-2; 8 bases line up with TRBD1. The length of the CDR3 is 15 residues. Germline CDR1 and CDR2: WSHSY and SAAADI. V lost 0 bases, J lost 1 base, and 1 base stayed unmatched.

The chain joins TRBV7-9 to TRBJ1-5; 10 positions match TRBD1. V was clipped by 6 bases and J by 5 bases; unmatched bases: 4. This CDR3 comprises 14 residues. The germline gives CDR1 SEHNR, CDR2 FQNEAQ (reference sequence). The CDR3: CASSSGQGDQPQHF. CDR3 nucleotides: TGTGCCAGCAGTTCCGGACAGGGGGATCAGCCCCAGCATTTT.

This sequence joins TRBV7-2 and TRBJ1-5, with D unresolved. The CDR3 totals 16 residues. V was clipped by 1 base and J by 1 base, with 11 bases between them. The germline gives CDR1 SGHTA, CDR2 FQGNSA. This CDR3 reads CASSLEGAGSNQPQHF. The CDR3 DNA reads TGTGCCAGCAGCTTAGAGGGAGCAGGAAGCAATCAGCCCCAGCATTTT.

This chain connects TRBV7-2 to TRBJ2-7; no firm D call. Germline CDR1 and CDR2: SGHTA and FQGNSA. The CDR3 totals 14 residues. V lost 1 base to trimming and J lost 6 bases, with 13 bases between them. The CDR3 reads CASSLGSGSTEQYF. CDR3 nucleotide sequence: TGTGCCAGCAGCTTAGGCTCAGGCTCCACCGAGCAGTACTTC.

This clone has a single count. The J gene is TRBJ2-5, the V gene TRBV2; a weak D match, TRBD1 (5 bases). CDR1 and CDR2 (germline): SNHLY, FYNNEI. V lost 3 bases, J lost 6 bases, and 8 bases lay in between. The CDR3 covers 12 residues. The CDR3 protein is CASSEDIQTQYF. CDR3 nucleotides: TGTGCCAGCAGTGAGGACATTCAGACCCAGTACTTC. Drawing the rest from reference TRBV2 and TRBJ2-5, the complete variable domain is EPEVTQTPSHQVTQMGQEVILRCVPISNHLYFYWYRQILGQKVEFLVSFYNNEISEKSEIFDDQFSVERPDGSNFTLKIRSTKLEDSAMYFCASSEDIQTQYFGPGTRLLVL.

This clone was found once. The chain is built from TRBV28 and TRBJ1-2, with 8 bases matching TRBD1. This CDR3 has 14 amino acids. V lost 6 bases and J lost 7; bases outside the gene matches: 10. Germline V lookup: CDR1 MDHEN, CDR2 SYDVKM. In DNA, the CDR3 is TGTGCCAGCAGAGCCCCAGGGGGCGCAGGTGGCTACACCTTC. This gives the protein CASRAPGGAGGYTF.

The J gene is TRBJ1-1, the V gene TRBV5-4; D is unresolved. CDR1 is SGHNT, CDR2 YYREEE, per germline (reference sequence). The CDR3 has 15 amino acids. V was clipped by 4 bases and J by 1 base, with 14 bases between them. DNA of the CDR3: TGTGCCAGCAGCCGACGGATAGGCGGGAACACTGAAGCTTTCTTT. Encoded protein: CASSRRIGGNTEAFF.

This chain connects TRBV27 to TRBJ1-1, with 12 bases that match TRBD1. The CDR3 length is 14 residues. V lost 4 bases to trimming and J lost 6 bases; unmatched junction nucleotides: 3. CDR1 MNHEY and CDR2 SMNVEV come from the germline V gene (reference sequence). DNA of the CDR3: TGTGCCAGCAGTTGGGACAGGGGGCTTTCTGAAGCTTTCTTT. Its translation: CASSWDRGLSEAFF.

This clone was recorded a few times. This chain uses TRBV28 with TRBJ2-7; 12 bases match TRBD2. V lost 3 bases to trimming and J lost 7 bases; unmatched junction nucleotides: 7. The V gene's germline CDR1 is MDHEN and CDR2 SYDVKM. The CDR3 consists of 15 residues. CDR3 amino acids: CASSFKTSGGIEQYF. The CDR3 DNA is TGTGCCAGCAGTTTCAAGACTAGCGGGGGAATAGAGCAGTACTTC.

V usage is TRBV5-1 and J usage is TRBJ1-1; no reliable D call. V was shortened by 2 bases and J by 2 bases, with 16 bases between the two germline ends. Germline CDR1 and CDR2: SGHRS and YFSETQ. This CDR3 has 16 amino acids. As DNA, the CDR3 is TGCGCCAGCAGCTTTCGAACCGGGAGAGATAACACTGAAGCTTTCTTT. As protein: CASSFRTGRDNTEAFF.

The chain employs TRBV4-2 and TRBJ2-1, with 12 bases lining up with TRBD2. Germline assignment: CDR1 LGHNA and CDR2 YNFKEQ. This CDR3 is 17 amino acids long. Trimming took 3 bases from V and 2 from J; bases not matched to a gene: 5. The chain's CDR3 is CASSHRLAGATYNEQFF. The CDR3 DNA is TGTGCCAGCAGCCATAGACTAGCGGGGGCTACCTACAATGAGCAGTTCTTC.

The V and J genes are TRBV4-3 and TRBJ1-1; 9 nucleotides align to TRBD1. This CDR3 comprises 15 residues. Germline loops: CDR1 LGHNA, CDR2 YSLEER. J gave up 5 bases and V 3 bases, and 7 bases lay outside the gene matches. The CDR3 coding sequence is TGCGCCAGCAGCCATTACCAAGGACAGGGGACTGAAGCTTTCTTT. Its protein product is CASSHYQGQGTEAFF.

The chain is built from TRBV5-5 and TRBJ2-1; a weak D match, TRBD2 (6 bases). V dropped 0 bases and J dropped 9 bases, with 16 bases sitting between them. Germline V gene lookup returns CDR1 SGHKS and CDR2 YYEKEE (reference sequence). This CDR3 region has 15 residues. The CDR3 DNA follows: TGTGCCAGCAGCTTGGTCGCGCGGGATAGCGTTGAGCAGTTCTTC. This translates into CASSLVARDSVEQFF.

This chain joins TRBV9 and TRBJ2-1, with D hard to call. V gave up 0 bases and J gave up 3 bases, with 13 bases separating them. CDR3 length: 16 amino acids. The V gene's germline CDR1 is SGDLS and CDR2 YYNGEE. The chain's CDR3 is CASSVGTIRYYNEQFF. The CDR3 DNA follows: TGTGCCAGCAGCGTAGGAACCATCCGCTACTACAATGAGCAGTTCTTC.

The chain couples TRBV7-6 to TRBJ1-1; possibly TRBD1 for D (5 bases). The CDR3 has 14 amino acids. The V end was cut by 3 bases, the J end by 2 bases, with 10 bases between. The V gene's germline CDR1 is SGHVS and CDR2 FNYEAQ. DNA of the CDR3: TGTGCCAGCAGCTTGTCAGGGTTAAACACTGAAGCTTTCTTT. Protein: CASSLSGLNTEAFF.

The rearrangement links TRBV9 to TRBJ2-1, with 10 bases fitting TRBD2. J gave up 7 bases and V 3 bases, and 4 bases lay outside the gene matches. There are 14 residues in the CDR3. CDR1 is SGDLS, CDR2 YYNGEE, per germline. The CDR3 nucleotides are TGTGCCAGCAGCGCTAGCGGGAGCGCAAATGAGCAGTTCTTC. This encodes CASSASGSANEQFF.

This clone was seen once. J is TRBJ2-4 and V is TRBV28; 8 nucleotides match TRBD2. This CDR3 has 14 amino acids. With V trimmed by 2 bases and J by 8 bases, 5 bases remained unmatched. Germline assignment: CDR1 MDHEN and CDR2 SYDVKM. The DNA for the CDR3 is TGTGCCAGCAGTTTAGAGGGACTAGGAGACATTCAGTACTTC. Protein sequence: CASSLEGLGDIQYF. Variable domain in full (rest from reference TRBV28 and TRBJ2-4): DVKVTQSSRYLVKRTGEKVFLECVQDMDHENMFWYRQDPGLGLRLIYFSYDVKMKEKGDIPEGYSVSREKKERFSLILESASTNQTSMYLCASSLEGLGDIQYFGAGTRLSVL.

The chain couples TRBV28 to TRBJ1-5; D remains ambiguous. The CDR3 contains 12 residues. Germline values: CDR1 MDHEN, CDR2 SYDVKM. Trimming shortened V by 1 base and J by 7 bases, and 5 bases separated the two germline ends. The CDR3 sequence: CASSLLVQPQHF. The CDR3 coding sequence is TGTGCCAGCAGTTTATTAGTGCAGCCCCAGCATTTT.

The chain has TRBV5-4 and TRBJ1-3; no clear D. The germline V gene encodes CDR1 SGHNT and CDR2 YYREEE (reference sequence). The V end was cut by 4 bases, the J end by 0 bases, with 11 bases between. This CDR3 region has 15 residues. CDR3 bases: TGTGCCAGCAGCCCCCCAGGAGGCTCTGGAAACACCATATATTTT. Encoded protein: CASSPPGGSGNTIYF. Drawing the rest from reference TRBV5-4 and TRBJ1-3, the complete variable domain is ETGVTQSPTHLIKTRGQQVTLRCSSQSGHNTVSWYQQALGQGPQFIFQYYREEENGRGNFPPRFSGLQFPNYSSELNVNALELDDSALYLCASSPPGGSGNTIYFGEGSWLTVV.